The clone carrying this T cell receptor beta chain was seen only a few times. Its antigen is currently unknown. These data originate in a study of T-cell memory formation after mild COVID-19. Study at large: Largely, the TCR clusters proved donor specific. Overall study results and limits: Among clones contracting day 15 to 85, CD4/CD8 was balanced, whereas later expanders leaned CD4+.

TCRdb re-called the 5' RACE reads through MiXCR, storing one row per CDR3 protein. This table holds about 470,000 distinct CDR3 sequences, roughly 20% found once. The origin of this receptor is an adult woman who had mild COVID-19 (a few samples of this study predate the infection). Cell type and time point are not known. The material sequenced was PBMCs or a T cell subset sorted from them (not recorded which).

CDR3 sequence (DNA): TGTGCCAGCAGGCCAAACCAAGAGACCCAGTACTTC. Translated, it gives CASRPNQETQYF. The J gene is TRBJ2-5, the V gene TRBV27; D is unclear. Germline V gene sequence: CDR1 MNHEY, CDR2 SMNVEV (reference sequence). CDR3 size: 12 residues. V dropped 6 bases and J dropped 0 bases, with 5 bases sitting between them.